These 8 T cell receptor beta chains were sequenced from one sample in a study of control samples from healthy donors and cancer patients. The data were produced by immunoSEQ multiplex PCR, yet TCRdb's version contains in-frame clones alone and is incomplete. The table includes more than 140,000 clones, around 94% detected once. The sample was blood. These receptors were obtained from a middle-aged man in good health.

The CDR3 nucleotides read TGTGCCAGCAGCTTGGCCGGCCAGCCCCAGCATTTT. Translating gives CASSLAGQPQHF. V is TRBV5-4 and J is TRBJ1-5, with D unclear. V was shortened by 0 bases and J by 7 bases, with 5 bases between the two germline ends. Germline lookup yields CDR1 SGHNT and CDR2 YYREEE (reference sequence). The CDR3 extends over 12 amino acids.

This rearrangement joins TRBV5-6 to TRBJ2-3, with D tentatively TRBD1 or TRBD2 (6 bases each). Germline values: CDR1 SGHDT, CDR2 YYEEEE. This CDR3 contains 17 residues. The ends were cut back, 0 bases at V and 2 bases at J, with 16 bases in the middle. The CDR3 DNA reads as TGTGCCAGCAGCTTGGGAGGAGGGGGACATCTCACAGATACGCAGTATTTT. Residues: CASSLGGGGHLTDTQYF.

The V gene is TRBV5-6, the J gene TRBJ1-2; perhaps TRBD1 as D (6 bases). This CDR3 has 16 residues. Germline loops: CDR1 SGHDT, CDR2 YYEEEE. V lost 0 bases, J lost 4 bases, and 16 bases lay in between. As DNA, the CDR3 is TGTGCCAGCAGCTTGGGACAGGAGGAGCTATTCTATGGCTACACCTTC. Protein: CASSLGQEELFYGYTF.

CDR3 region: CASSKFEKSRRGRGETQYF. CDR3 sequence (DNA): TGTGCCAGCAGCAAATTCGAGAAAAGTAGGCGGGGGAGAGGGGAGACCCAGTACTTC. V and J are TRBV21-1 and TRBJ2-5; the D call TRBD2 from the table was never checked on the DNA. TRBV21-1 corresponds to a pseudogene. CDR3 size: 19 residues.

The V call is TRBV25-1, the J call TRBJ1-1; a weak D match, TRBD1 (6 bases). The CDR3 runs 16 residues. Germline V gene sequence: CDR1 MGHDK, CDR2 SYGVNS. Trimming removed 4 bases at V and 3 bases at J, with 18 bases between. CDR3 nucleotide sequence: TGTGCCAGCAGTGGAGGGGGAACTCGCGGGGACACTGAAGCTTTCTTT. As protein: CASSGGGTRGDTEAFF.

The CDR3 sequence: CASSPFRDREAFF. Written as DNA, the CDR3 is TGTGCCAGCAGCCCATTCAGGGACAGAGAAGCTTTCTTT. V gene TRBV7-6 combines with J gene TRBJ1-1, with TRBD1 identical over 7 bases. The CDR3 has 13 residues. The germline V gene has CDR1 SGHVS and CDR2 FNYEAQ. V trimming: 5 bases; J trimming: 8 bases; junction bases outside the gene matches: 8.

The V and J genes are TRBV6-2 or TRBV6-3 and TRBJ2-3; TRBD1 might be the D (5 bases). The CDR3 has 17 amino acids. Germline V gives CDR1 MNHEY, CDR2 SVGEGT. Trimming removed 2 bases from V and 2 bases from J, with 17 bases in between. CDR3 loop: CASSYPSEGVITDTQYF. CDR3 in DNA: TGTGCCAGCAGTTACCCCTCCGAAGGGGTTATCACAGATACGCAGTATTTT.

This clone appeared a single time. Different DNA sequences within this sample yield the same CDR3. The chain is built from TRBV27 and TRBJ1-2; a weak D match, TRBD1 (6 bases). V lost 2 bases, J lost 1 base, and 11 bases lay in between. The CDR3 has 15 residues. Germline assignment: CDR1 MNHEY and CDR2 SMNVEV (reference sequence). CDR3 nucleotide sequence: TGTGCCAGCAGTTTACGGGACACCAATAACTATGGCTACACCTTC. This sequence encodes CASSLRDTNNYGYTF.